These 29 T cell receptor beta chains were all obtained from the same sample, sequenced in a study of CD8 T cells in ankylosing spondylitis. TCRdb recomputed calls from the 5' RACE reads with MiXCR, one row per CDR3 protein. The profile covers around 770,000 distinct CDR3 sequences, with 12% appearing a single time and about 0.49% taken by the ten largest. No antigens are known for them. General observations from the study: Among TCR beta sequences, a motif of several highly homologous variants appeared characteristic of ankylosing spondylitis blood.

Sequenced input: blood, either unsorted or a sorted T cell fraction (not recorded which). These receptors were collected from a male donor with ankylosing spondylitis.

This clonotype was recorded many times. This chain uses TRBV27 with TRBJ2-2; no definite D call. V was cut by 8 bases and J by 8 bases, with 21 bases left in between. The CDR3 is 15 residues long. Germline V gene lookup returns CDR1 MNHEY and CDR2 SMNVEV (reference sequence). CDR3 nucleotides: TGTGCCAGCCAAAGAAAGGTCTCGACGGGTGGGGAGCTGTTTTTT. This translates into CASQRKVSTGGELFF.

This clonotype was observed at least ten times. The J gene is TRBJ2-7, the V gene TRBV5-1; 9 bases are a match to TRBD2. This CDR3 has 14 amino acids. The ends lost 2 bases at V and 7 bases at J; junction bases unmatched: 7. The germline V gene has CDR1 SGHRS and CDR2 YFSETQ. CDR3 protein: CASSFLAGSWEQYF. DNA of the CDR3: TGCGCCAGCAGCTTTCTAGCGGGGTCCTGGGAGCAGTACTTC.

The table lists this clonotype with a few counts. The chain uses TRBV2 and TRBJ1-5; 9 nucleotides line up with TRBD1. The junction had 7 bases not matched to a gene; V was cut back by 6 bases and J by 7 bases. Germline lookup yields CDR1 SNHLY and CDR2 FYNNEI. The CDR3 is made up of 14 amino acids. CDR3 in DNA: TGTGCCAGCAGATGGACAGGGGAGGGACAGCCCCAGCATTTT. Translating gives CASRWTGEGQPQHF. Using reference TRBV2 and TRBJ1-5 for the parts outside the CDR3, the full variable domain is EPEVTQTPSHQVTQMGQEVILRCVPISNHLYFYWYRQILGQKVEFLVSFYNNEISEKSEIFDDQFSVERPDGSNFTLKIRSTKLEDSAMYFCASRWTGEGQPQHFGDGTRLSIL.

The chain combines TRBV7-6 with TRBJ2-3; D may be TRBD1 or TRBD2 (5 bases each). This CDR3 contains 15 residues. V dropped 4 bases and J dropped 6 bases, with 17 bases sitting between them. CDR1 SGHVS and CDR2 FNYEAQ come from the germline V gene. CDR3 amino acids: CASSSGITRDDTQYF. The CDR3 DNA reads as TGTGCCAGCAGCTCCGGGATCACCAGGGACGATACGCAGTATTTT.

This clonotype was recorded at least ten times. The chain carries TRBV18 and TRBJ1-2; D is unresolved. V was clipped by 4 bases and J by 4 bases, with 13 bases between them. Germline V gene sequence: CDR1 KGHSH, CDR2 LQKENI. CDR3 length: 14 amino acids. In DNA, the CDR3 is TGTGCCAGCTCACTGGGAACCGGGTCCTATGGCTACACCTTC. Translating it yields CASSLGTGSYGYTF.

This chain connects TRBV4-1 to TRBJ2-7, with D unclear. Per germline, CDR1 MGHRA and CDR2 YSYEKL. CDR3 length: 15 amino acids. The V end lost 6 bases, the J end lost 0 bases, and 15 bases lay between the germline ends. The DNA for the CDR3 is TGCGCCAGCAGACTTCTCGAACAGCCCTCCTACGAGCAGTACTTC. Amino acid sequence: CASRLLEQPSYEQYF.

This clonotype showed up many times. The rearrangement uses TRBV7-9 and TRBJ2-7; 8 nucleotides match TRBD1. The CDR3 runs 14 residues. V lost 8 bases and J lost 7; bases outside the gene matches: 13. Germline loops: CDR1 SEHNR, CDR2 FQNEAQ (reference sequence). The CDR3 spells CASSSGQEAGEQYF. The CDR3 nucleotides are TGTGCCAGCTCTTCGGGACAGGAGGCGGGGGAGCAGTACTTC.

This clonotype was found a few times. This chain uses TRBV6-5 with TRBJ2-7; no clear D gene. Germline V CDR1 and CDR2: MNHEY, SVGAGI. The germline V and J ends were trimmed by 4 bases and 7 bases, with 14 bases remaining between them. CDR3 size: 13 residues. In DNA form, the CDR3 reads TGTGCCAGCAGTTTTGTAACTTTAGGGGAGCAGTACTTC. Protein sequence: CASSFVTLGEQYF.

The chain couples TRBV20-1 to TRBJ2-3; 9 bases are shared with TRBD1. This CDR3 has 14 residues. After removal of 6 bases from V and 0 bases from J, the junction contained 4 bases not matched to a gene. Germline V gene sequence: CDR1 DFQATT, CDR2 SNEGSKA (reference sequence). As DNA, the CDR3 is TGCAGTGCGCCCGGGACAGGGAGCACAGATACGCAGTATTTT. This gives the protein CSAPGTGSTDTQYF.

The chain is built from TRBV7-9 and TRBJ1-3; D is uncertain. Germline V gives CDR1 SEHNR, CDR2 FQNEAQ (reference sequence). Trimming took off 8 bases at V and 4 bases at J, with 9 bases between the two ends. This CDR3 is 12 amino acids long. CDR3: CASRQEGNTIYF. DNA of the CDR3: TGTGCCAGCCGCCAGGAGGGAAACACCATATATTTT.

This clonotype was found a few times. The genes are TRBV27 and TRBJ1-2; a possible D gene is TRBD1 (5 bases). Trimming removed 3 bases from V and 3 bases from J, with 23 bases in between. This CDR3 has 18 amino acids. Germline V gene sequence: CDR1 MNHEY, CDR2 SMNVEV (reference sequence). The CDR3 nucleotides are TGTGCCAGCAGTTTTTATTTCCGGAGGAAGGGACGACACTATGGCTACACCTTC. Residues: CASSFYFRRKGRHYGYTF.

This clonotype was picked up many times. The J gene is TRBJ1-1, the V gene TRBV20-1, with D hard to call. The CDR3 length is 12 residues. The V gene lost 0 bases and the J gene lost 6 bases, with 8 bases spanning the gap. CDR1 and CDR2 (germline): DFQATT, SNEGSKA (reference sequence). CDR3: CSARDWMSEAFF. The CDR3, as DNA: TGCAGTGCTAGAGATTGGATGTCTGAAGCTTTCTTT.

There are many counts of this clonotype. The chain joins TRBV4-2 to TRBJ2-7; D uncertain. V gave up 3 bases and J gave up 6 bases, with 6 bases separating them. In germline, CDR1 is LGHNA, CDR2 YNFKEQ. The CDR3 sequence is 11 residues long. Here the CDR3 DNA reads TGTGCCAGCAGCCAGGGCTTCGAGCAGTACTTC. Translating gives CASSQGFEQYF.

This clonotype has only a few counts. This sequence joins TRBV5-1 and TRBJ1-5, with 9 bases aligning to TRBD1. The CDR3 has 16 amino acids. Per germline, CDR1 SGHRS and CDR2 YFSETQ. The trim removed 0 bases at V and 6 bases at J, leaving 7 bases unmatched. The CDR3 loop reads CASSLEGQGYGQPQHF. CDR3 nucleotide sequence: TGCGCCAGCAGCTTGGAGGGACAGGGTTATGGTCAGCCCCAGCATTTT.

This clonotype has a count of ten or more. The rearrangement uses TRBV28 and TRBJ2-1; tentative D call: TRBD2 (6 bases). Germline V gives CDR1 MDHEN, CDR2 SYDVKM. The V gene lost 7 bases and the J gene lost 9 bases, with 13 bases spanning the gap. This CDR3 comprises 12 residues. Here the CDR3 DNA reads TGTGCCAGCACCCGAGTGGGGGGTGAGCAGTTCTTC. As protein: CASTRVGGEQFF.

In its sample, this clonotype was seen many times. CDR3 coding DNA: TGTGCCAGCAGCTTAGGGAACGGCAATGAAAAACTGTTTTTT. Protein sequence: CASSLGNGNEKLFF. V usage is TRBV7-2 and J usage is TRBJ1-4; D gene uncertain. Per the germline V gene, CDR1 is SGHTA and CDR2 is FQGNSA. This CDR3 spans 14 amino acids. Trimming left V 1 base short and J 5 bases short, with 8 bases between.

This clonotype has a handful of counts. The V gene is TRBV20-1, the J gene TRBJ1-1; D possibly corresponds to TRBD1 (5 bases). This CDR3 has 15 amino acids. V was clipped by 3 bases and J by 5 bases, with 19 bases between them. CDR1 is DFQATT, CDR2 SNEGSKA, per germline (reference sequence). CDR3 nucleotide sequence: TGCAGTGCTAGCCTCTCTAGGGGTATGGGAACTGAAGCTTTCTTT. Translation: CSASLSRGMGTEAFF.

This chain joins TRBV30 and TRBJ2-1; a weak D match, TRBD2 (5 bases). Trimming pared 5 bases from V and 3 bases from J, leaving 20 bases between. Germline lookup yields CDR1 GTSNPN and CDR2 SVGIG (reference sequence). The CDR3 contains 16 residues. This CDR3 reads CAWYPVGSVDYNEQFF. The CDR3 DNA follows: TGTGCCTGGTACCCGGTGGGTAGCGTTGACTACAATGAGCAGTTCTTC.

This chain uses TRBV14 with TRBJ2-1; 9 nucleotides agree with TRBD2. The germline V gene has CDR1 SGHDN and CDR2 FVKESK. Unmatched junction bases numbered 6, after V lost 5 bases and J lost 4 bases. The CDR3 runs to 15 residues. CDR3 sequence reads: CASSFSGSFYNEQFF. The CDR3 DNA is TGTGCCAGCAGCTTTAGCGGGAGCTTTTACAATGAGCAGTTCTTC.

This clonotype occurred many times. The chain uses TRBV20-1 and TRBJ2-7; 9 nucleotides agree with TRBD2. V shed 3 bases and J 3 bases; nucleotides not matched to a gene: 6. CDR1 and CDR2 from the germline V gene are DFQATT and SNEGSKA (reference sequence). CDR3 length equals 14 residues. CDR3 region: CSASSGSVNYEQYF. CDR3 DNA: TGCAGTGCTAGTAGCGGGAGTGTCAACTACGAGCAGTACTTC.

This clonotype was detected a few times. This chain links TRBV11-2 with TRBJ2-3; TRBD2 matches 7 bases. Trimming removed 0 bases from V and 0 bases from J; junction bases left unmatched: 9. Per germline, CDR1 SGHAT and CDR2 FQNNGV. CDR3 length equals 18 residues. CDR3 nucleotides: TGTGCCAGCAGCTTAGAGGGGAGGGCCTTGTACAGCACAGATACGCAGTATTTT. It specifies CASSLEGRALYSTDTQYF.

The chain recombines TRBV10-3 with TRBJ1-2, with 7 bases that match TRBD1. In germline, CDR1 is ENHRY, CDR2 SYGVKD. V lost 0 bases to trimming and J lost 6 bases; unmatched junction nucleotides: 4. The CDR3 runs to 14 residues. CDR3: CAISESAGGDGYTF. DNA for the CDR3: TGTGCCATCAGTGAGTCAGCAGGGGGAGATGGCTACACCTTC.

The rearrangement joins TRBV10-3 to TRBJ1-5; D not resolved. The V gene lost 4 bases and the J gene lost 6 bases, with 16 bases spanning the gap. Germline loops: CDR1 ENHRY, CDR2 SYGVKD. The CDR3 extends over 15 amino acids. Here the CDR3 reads CAISVEGSFGQPQHF. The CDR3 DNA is TGTGCCATCAGTGTAGAAGGGTCTTTTGGTCAGCCCCAGCATTTT.

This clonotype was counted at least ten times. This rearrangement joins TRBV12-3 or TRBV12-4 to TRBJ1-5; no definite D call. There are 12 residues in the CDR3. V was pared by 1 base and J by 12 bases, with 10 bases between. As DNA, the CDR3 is TGTGCCAGCAGTTTAGTGCGGGGTTTCCAGCATTTT. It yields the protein CASSLVRGFQHF.

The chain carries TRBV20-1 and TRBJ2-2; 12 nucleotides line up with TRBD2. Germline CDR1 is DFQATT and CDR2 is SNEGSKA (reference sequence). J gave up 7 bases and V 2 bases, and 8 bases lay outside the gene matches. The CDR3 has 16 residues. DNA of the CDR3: TGCAGTGCTAGACGGCTAGCGGGAGGGCCCGACGGGGAGCTGTTTTTT. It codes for CSARRLAGGPDGELFF.

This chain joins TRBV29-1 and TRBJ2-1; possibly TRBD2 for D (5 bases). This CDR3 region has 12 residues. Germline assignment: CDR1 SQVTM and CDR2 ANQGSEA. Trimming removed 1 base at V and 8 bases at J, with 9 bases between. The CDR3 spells CSVEVRGYEQFF. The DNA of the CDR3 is TGCAGCGTTGAAGTGAGAGGGTATGAGCAGTTCTTC.

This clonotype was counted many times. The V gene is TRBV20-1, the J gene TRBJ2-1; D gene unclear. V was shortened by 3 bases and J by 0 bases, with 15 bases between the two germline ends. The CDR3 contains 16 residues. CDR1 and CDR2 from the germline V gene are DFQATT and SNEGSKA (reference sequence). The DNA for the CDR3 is TGCAGTGCTAGCCGGTCGGAAAGCGACTCCTACAATGAGCAGTTCTTC. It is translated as CSASRSESDSYNEQFF.

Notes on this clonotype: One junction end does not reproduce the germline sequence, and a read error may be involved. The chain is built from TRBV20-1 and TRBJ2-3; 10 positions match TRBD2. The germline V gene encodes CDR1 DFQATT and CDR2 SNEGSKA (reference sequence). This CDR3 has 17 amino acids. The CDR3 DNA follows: TGCTGTGCTAGATCCGACTTAGCGGGGGGCTCCACAGATACGCAGTATTTT. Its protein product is CCARSDLAGGSTDTQYF.

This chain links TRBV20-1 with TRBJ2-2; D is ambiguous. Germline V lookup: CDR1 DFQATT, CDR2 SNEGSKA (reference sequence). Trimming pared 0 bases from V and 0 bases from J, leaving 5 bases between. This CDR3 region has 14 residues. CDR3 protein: CSARDHANTGELFF. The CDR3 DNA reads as TGCAGTGCTAGAGATCATGCGAACACCGGGGAGCTGTTTTTT.